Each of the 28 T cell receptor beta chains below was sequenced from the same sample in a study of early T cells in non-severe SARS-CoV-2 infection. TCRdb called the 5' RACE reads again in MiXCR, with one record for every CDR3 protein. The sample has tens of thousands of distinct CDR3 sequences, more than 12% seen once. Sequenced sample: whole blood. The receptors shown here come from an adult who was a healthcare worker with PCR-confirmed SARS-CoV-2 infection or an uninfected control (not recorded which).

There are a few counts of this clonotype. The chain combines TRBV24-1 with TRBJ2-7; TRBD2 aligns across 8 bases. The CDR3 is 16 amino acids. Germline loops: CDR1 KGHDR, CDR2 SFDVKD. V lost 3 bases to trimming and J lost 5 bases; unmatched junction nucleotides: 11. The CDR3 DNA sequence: TGTGCCACCAGTGATCCCTCCATTAGCGGGGCCCACGAGCAGTACTTC. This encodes CATSDPSISGAHEQYF.

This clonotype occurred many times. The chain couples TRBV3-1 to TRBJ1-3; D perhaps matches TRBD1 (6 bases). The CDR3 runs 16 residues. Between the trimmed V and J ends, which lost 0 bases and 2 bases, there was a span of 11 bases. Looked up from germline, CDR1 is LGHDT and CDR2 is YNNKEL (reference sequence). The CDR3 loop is CASSQDGGDAGNTIYF. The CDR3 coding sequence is TGTGCCAGCAGCCAAGACGGGGGCGACGCTGGAAACACCATATATTTT.

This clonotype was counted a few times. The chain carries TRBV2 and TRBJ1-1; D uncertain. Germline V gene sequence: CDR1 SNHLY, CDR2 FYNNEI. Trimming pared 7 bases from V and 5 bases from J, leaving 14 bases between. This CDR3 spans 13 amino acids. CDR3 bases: TGTGCCAGCAATGTCCTTTCTAGGACTGAAGCTTTCTTT. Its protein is CASNVLSRTEAFF.

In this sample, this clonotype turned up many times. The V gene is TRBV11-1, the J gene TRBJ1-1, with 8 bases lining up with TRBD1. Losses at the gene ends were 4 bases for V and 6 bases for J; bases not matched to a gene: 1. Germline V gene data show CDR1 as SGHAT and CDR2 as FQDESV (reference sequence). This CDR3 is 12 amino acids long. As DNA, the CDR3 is TGTGCCAGCAGCTCGACAGGGGCTGAAGCTTTCTTT. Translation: CASSSTGAEAFF. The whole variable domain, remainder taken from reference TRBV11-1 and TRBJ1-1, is EAEVAQSPRYKITEKSQAVAFWCDPISGHATLYWYRQILGQGPELLVQFQDESVVDDSQLPKDRFSAERLKGVDSTLKIQPAELGDSAMYLCASSSTGAEAFFGQGTRLTVV.

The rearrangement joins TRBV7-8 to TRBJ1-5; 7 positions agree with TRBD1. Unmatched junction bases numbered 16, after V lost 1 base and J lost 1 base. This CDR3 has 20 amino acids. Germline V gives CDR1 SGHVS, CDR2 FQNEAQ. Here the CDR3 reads CASSLEHRQGSRASNQPQHF. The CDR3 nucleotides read TGTGCCAGCAGCTTAGAACACCGACAGGGAAGTCGGGCGAGCAATCAGCCCCAGCATTTT.

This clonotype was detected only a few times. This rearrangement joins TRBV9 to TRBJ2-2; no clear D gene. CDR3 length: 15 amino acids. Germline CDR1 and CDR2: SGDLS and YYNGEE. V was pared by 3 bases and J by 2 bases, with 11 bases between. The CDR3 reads CASSEGLENTGELFF. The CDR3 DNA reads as TGTGCCAGCAGCGAAGGCCTGGAAAACACCGGGGAGCTGTTTTTT.

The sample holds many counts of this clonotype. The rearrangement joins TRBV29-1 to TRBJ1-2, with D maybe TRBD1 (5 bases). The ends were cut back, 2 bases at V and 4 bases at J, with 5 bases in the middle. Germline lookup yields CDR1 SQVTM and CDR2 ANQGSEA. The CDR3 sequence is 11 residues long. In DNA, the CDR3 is TGCAGCGTTGAACAGGGCTATGGCTACACCTTC. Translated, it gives CSVEQGYGYTF.

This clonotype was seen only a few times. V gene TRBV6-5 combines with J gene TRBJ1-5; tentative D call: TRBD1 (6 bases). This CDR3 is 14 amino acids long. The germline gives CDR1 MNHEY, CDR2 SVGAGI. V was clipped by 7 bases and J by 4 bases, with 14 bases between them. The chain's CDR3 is CASTGRTENQPQHF. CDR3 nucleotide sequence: TGTGCCAGCACCGGAAGGACAGAGAATCAGCCCCAGCATTTT.

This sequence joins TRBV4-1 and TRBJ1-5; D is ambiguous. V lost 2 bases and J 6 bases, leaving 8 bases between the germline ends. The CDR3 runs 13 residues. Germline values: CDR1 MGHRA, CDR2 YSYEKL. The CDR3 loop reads CASSQNTLQPQHF. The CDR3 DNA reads TGCGCCAGCAGCCAAAACACCCTTCAGCCCCAGCATTTT.

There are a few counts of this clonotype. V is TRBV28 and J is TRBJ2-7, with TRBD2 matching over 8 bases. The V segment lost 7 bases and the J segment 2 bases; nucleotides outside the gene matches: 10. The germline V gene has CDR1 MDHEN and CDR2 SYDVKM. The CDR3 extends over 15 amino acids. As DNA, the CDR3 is TGTGCCAGCACCTCACCCGGGGGGGCGGCCTACGAGCAGTACTTC. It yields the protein CASTSPGGAAYEQYF.

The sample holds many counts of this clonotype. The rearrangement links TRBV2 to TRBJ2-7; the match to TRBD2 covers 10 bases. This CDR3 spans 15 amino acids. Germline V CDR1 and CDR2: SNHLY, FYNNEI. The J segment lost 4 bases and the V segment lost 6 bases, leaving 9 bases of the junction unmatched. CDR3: CASSRLAGALYEQYF. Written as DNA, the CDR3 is TGTGCCAGCAGCAGGCTAGCGGGGGCCTTATACGAGCAGTACTTC.

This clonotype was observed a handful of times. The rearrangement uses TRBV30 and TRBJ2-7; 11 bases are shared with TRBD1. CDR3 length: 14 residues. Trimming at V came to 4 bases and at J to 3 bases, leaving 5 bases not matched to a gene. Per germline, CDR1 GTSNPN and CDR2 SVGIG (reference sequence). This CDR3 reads CAWTHGTGGYEQYF. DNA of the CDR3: TGTGCCTGGACCCACGGGACAGGGGGCTACGAGCAGTACTTC.

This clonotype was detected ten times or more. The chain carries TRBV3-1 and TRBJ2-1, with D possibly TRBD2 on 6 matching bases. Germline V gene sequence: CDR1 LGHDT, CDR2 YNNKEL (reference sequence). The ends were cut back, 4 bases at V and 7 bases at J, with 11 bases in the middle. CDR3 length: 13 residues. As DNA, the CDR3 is TGTGCCAGCAGCCGGAGCGGGTCTAATGAGCAGTTCTTC. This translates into CASSRSGSNEQFF.

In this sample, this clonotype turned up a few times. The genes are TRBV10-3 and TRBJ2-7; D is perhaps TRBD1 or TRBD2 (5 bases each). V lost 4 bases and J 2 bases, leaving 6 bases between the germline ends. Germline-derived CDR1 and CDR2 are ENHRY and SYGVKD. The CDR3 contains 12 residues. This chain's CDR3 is CAISGGTYEQYF. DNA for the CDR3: TGTGCCATCAGTGGGGGGACCTACGAGCAGTACTTC.

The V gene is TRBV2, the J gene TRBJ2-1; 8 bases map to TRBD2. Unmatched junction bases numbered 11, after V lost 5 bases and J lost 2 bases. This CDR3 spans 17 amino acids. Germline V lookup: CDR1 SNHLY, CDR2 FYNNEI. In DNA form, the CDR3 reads TGTGCCAGCAGTACCCAGGGCGGGAGGATTGCCTACAATGAGCAGTTCTTC. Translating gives CASSTQGGRIAYNEQFF.

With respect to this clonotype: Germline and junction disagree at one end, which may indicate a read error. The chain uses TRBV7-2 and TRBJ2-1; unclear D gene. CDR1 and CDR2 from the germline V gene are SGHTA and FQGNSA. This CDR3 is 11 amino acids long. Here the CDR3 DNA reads TGTGACAGCAGCTTCTACAATGAGCAGTTCTTC. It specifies CDSSFYNEQFF.

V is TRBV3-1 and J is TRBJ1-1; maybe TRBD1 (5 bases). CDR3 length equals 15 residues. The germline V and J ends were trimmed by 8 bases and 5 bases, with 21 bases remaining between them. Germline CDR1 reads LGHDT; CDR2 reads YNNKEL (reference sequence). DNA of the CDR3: TGTGCCAGCTCTCTCCGATCCGGGGGTGGAACTGAAGCTTTCTTT. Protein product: CASSLRSGGGTEAFF.

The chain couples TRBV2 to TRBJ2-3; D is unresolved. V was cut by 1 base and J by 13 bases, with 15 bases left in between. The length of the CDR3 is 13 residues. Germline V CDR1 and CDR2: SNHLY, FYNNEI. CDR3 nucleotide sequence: TGTGCCAGCAGTGAAGATGTGAGCATTGCAAAGTATTTT. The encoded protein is CASSEDVSIAKYF.

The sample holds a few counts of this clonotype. CDR3 sequence reads: CASSLSGALTDTQYF. The DNA of the CDR3 is TGTGCCAGCAGTTTGAGCGGGGCCCTCACAGATACGCAGTATTTT. The J gene is TRBJ2-3, the V gene TRBV12-3 or TRBV12-4; 7 bases line up with TRBD2. The CDR3 spans 15 residues. The V and J ends lost 3 bases and 2 bases, in that order; junction bases with no gene match: 5.

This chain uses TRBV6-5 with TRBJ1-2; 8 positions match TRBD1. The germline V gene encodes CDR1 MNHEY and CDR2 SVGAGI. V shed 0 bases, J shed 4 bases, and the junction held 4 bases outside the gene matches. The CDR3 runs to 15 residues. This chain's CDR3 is CASSYSTGAPYGYTF. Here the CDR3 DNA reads TGTGCCAGCAGTTACTCGACAGGGGCACCCTATGGCTACACCTTC.

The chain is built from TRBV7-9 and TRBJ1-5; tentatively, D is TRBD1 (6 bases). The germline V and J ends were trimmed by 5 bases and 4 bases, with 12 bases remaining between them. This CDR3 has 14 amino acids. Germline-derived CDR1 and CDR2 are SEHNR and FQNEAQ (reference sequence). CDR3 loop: CASSAGTTNQPQHF. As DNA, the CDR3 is TGTGCCAGCAGCGCCGGGACAACTAATCAGCCCCAGCATTTT.

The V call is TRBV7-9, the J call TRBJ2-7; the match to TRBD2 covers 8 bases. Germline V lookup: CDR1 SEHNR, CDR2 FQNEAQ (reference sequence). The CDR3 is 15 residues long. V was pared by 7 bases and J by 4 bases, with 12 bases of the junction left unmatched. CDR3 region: CASNPFTGGRYEQYF. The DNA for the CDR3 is TGTGCCAGCAACCCCTTTACGGGCGGGAGGTACGAGCAGTACTTC. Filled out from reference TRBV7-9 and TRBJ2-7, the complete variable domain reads DTGVSQNPRHKITKRGQNVTFRCDPISEHNRLYWYRQTLGQGPEFLTYFQNEAQLEKSRLLSDRFSAERPKGSFSTLEIQRTEQGDSAMYLCASNPFTGGRYEQYFGPGTRLTVT.

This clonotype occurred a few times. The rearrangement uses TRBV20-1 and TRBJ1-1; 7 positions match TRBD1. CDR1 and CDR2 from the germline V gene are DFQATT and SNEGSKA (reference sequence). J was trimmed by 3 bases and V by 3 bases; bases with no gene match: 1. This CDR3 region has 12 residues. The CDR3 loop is CSARTGYTEAFF. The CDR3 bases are TGCAGTGCTAGGACAGGGTACACTGAAGCTTTCTTT.

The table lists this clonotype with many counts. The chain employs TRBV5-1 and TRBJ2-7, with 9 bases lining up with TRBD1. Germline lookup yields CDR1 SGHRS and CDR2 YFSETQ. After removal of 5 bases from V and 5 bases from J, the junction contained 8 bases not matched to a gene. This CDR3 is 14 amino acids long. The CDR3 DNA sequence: TGCGCCAGCAGTAAGGGGACAGGGAGTAACGAGCAGTACTTC. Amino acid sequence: CASSKGTGSNEQYF.

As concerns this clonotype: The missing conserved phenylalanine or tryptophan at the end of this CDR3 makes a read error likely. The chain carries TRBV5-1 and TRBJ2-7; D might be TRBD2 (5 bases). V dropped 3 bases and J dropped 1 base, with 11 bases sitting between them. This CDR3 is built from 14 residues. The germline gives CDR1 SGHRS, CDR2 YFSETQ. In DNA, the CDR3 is TGCGCCAGCAGCTCTCCGGGAAGTTCCTACGAGCAGTACTAC. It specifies CASSSPGSSYEQYY.

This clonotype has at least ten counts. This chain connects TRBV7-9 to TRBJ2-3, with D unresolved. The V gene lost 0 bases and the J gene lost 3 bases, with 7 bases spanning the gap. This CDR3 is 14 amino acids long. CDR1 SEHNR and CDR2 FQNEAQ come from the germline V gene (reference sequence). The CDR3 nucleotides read TGTGCCAGCAGCTTAGCGATAGGAACAGATACGCAGTATTTT. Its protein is CASSLAIGTDTQYF.

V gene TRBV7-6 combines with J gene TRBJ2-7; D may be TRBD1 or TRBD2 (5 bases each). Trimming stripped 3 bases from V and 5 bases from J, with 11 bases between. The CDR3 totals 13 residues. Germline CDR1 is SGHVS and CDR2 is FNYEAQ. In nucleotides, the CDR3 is TGTGCCAGCAGCTTGGCCGGGACGGACGAGCAGTACTTC. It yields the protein CASSLAGTDEQYF.

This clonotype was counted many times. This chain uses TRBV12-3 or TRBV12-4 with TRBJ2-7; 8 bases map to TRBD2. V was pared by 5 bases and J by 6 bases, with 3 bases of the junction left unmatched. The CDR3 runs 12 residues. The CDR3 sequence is CASSPGGGEQYF. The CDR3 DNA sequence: TGTGCCAGCAGTCCCGGGGGGGGCGAGCAGTACTTC.